This TCR beta chain was recorded in a study of a mutant IDH1 vaccine in newly diagnosed glioma. Clones were sequenced by immunoSEQ multiplex PCR, and TCRdb holds only the in-frame ones, with some missing. The profile shows about 60,000 clones, about 90% of them singletons. Per germline, CDR1 SGHTA and CDR2 FQGNSA. J gave up 0 bases and V 5 bases, and 4 bases lay outside the gene matches. The CDR3 loop spans 15 amino acids. Time point meaning: week 35, safety follow-up. Each vaccine dose was 300 ug of mutant IDH1 20-mer peptide, with topical imiquimod. A word on this clone: Its target is not known.

The TCR comes from a man between 40 and 49 years old with glioma. The rearrangement links TRBV7-2 to TRBJ2-7; the match to TRBD2 covers 10 bases. The material sequenced was PBMCs, taken from a glioma patient whose treatment included an IDH1 peptide vaccine. Here the CDR3 DNA reads TGTGCCAGCAGCCCGACTAGCGGGCGCTCCTACGAGCAGTACTTC. This gives the protein CASSPTSGRSYEQYF.